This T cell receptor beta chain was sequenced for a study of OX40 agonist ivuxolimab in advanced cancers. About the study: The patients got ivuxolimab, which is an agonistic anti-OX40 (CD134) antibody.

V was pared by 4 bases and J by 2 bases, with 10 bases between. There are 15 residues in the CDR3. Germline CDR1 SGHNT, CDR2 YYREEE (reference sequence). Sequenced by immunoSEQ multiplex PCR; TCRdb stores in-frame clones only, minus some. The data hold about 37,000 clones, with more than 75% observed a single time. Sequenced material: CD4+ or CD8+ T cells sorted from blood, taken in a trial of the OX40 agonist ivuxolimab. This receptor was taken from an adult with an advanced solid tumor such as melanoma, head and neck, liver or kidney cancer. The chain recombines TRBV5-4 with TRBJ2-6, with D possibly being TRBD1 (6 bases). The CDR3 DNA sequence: TGTGCCAGCAGCCCGCAGGGGACTGGGGCCAACGTCCTGACTTTC. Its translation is CASSPQGTGANVLTF.